The 28 T cell receptor beta chains given below trace back to one sample, sequenced in a study of response to subunit inactivated influenza vaccine. TCRdb re-analysed the RT-PCR reads in MiXCR, keeping a single row per CDR3 protein. The data contain hundreds of thousands of distinct CDR3 sequences, 14% of them singletons. Sequenced material: PBMCs from blood, taken roughly 2 weeks before vaccination. The receptors derive from a man between 45 and 60 years old who received an inactivated influenza vaccine.

This clonotype was picked up a small number of times. The genes are TRBV7-9 and TRBJ2-5; 8 bases are shared with TRBD1. The germline CDR1 and CDR2 sequences are SEHNR and FQNEAQ (reference sequence). The V segment lost 3 bases and the J segment 2 bases; nucleotides outside the gene matches: 8. The CDR3 loop spans 16 amino acids. The DNA of the CDR3 is TGTGCCAGCAGCTTTGCCGGGACAGGTTTACAAGAGACCCAGTACTTC. This codes for CASSFAGTGLQETQYF.

This chain connects TRBV18 to TRBJ2-7, with D perhaps matching TRBD1 or TRBD2 (5 bases each). Germline V gene lookup returns CDR1 KGHSH and CDR2 LQKENI. The CDR3 loop spans 15 amino acids. Trimming removed 5 bases from V and 0 bases from J, with 14 bases in between. This CDR3 reads CASSDGAASSYEQYF. The CDR3 bases are TGTGCCAGCTCAGACGGGGCGGCCAGCTCCTACGAGCAGTACTTC.

This clonotype was counted between two and nine times. The V gene is TRBV20-1, the J gene TRBJ2-1, with D perhaps being TRBD1 or TRBD2 (6 bases each). Per germline, CDR1 DFQATT and CDR2 SNEGSKA (reference sequence). CDR3 size: 14 residues. CDR3 coding DNA: TGCAGCGGCATCGGGGGCCCCTCCTACAATGAGCAGTTCTTC. This codes for CSGIGGPSYNEQFF.

The chain is built from TRBV7-9 and TRBJ1-2; TRBD1 aligns across 7 bases. Germline V CDR1 and CDR2: SEHNR, FQNEAQ (reference sequence). The CDR3 contains 13 residues. The ends lost 6 bases at V and 8 bases at J; junction bases unmatched: 9. CDR3 nucleotides: TGTGCCAGCAGAAGAGATATGACAGGGGGCTACACCTTC. Amino acids: CASRRDMTGGYTF. Looking up the rest from reference TRBV7-9 and TRBJ1-2 gives the full variable domain: DTGVSQNPRHKITKRGQNVTFRCDPISEHNRLYWYRQTLGQGPEFLTYFQNEAQLEKSRLLSDRFSAERPKGSFSTLEIQRTEQGDSAMYLCASRRDMTGGYTFGSGTRLTVV.

The chain recombines TRBV9 with TRBJ2-7; D unclear. The V and J ends lost 0 bases and 0 bases respectively, with 10 bases between them. CDR1 and CDR2 from the germline V gene are SGDLS and YYNGEE. The CDR3 loop spans 15 amino acids. CDR3 loop: CASSVGSTSSYEQYF. The CDR3 bases are TGTGCCAGCAGCGTAGGATCTACAAGCTCCTACGAGCAGTACTTC.

This clonotype was counted at least ten times. The chain links TRBV7-2 to TRBJ2-5; D gene unclear. V gave up 3 bases and J gave up 0 bases, with 2 bases separating them. Germline V gene lookup returns CDR1 SGHTA and CDR2 FQGNSA. This CDR3 contains 12 residues. CDR3 DNA: TGTGCCAGCAGCTTTTACCAAGAGACCCAGTACTTC. This encodes CASSFYQETQYF.

This clonotype was observed once. This rearrangement joins TRBV23-1 to TRBJ2-3; the D call may be TRBD1 or TRBD2 (6 bases each). Being an ORF, TRBV23-1 has a function that is uncertain. The CDR3 extends over 15 amino acids. Trimming stripped 11 bases from V and 4 bases from J, with 22 bases between. Here the CDR3 DNA reads TGCGCCGCCCAGGGAAGGGGGGCAGCGCCAGATACGCAGTATTTT. Protein product: CAAQGRGAAPDTQYF.

This clonotype was seen at least ten times. This chain joins TRBV4-3 and TRBJ1-1; D ambiguous. CDR3 size: 14 residues. The ends were cut back, 0 bases at V and 3 bases at J, with 8 bases in the middle. The germline gives CDR1 LGHNA, CDR2 YSLEER. DNA for the CDR3: TGCGCCAGCAGCCAAGATATTGGGGACACTGAAGCTTTCTTT. Translation: CASSQDIGDTEAFF.

A few counts support this clonotype. The J gene is TRBJ1-6, the V gene TRBV28; 7 bases map to TRBD1. J lost 7 bases, V lost 6 bases, and 6 bases had no gene match. Germline V gene lookup returns CDR1 MDHEN and CDR2 SYDVKM. This CDR3 is built from 14 residues. The CDR3 loop is CASRVTGRNSPLHF. In nucleotides, the CDR3 is TGTGCCAGCAGGGTGACAGGGCGGAATTCACCCCTCCACTTT.

V gene TRBV2 combines with J gene TRBJ2-2; TRBD1 matches 8 bases. CDR3 length: 14 amino acids. Trimming removed 6 bases from V and 6 bases from J; junction bases left unmatched: 6. Germline-derived CDR1 and CDR2 are SNHLY and FYNNEI. The CDR3 nucleotides are TGTGCCAGCAGAATGGACAGGGCGCCCGGGGAGCTGTTTTTT. Translated, it gives CASRMDRAPGELFF.

This clonotype was seen more than once but under ten times. The chain combines TRBV4-2 with TRBJ2-5; 7 nucleotides match TRBD2. J gave up 5 bases and V 3 bases, and 12 bases lay outside the gene matches. CDR1 is LGHNA, CDR2 YNFKEQ, per germline. This CDR3 contains 16 residues. The CDR3 region has the DNA TGTGCCAGCAGCCAGGATCTAGCGGACAAGGTGGAGACCCAGTACTTC. This gives the protein CASSQDLADKVETQYF.

The DNA for the CDR3 is TGTGCCAGCAGCTATATATTAGCGGGAGGCTTAAGAGAGCAGTTCTTC. Protein sequence: CASSYILAGGLREQFF. The rearrangement uses TRBV6-5 and TRBJ2-1; TRBD2 matches at 10 bases. The CDR3 extends over 16 amino acids. Trimming cost V 6 bases and J 10 bases; bases outside gene matches: 15. The V gene's germline CDR1 is MNHEY and CDR2 SVGAGI.

The chain combines TRBV5-1 with TRBJ2-4; no reliable D call. Trimming cost V 2 bases and J 6 bases, with 6 bases left between them. Germline CDR1 reads SGHRS; CDR2 reads YFSETQ. The CDR3 consists of 12 residues. As DNA, the CDR3 is TGCGCCAGCAGCTTCGATGGAAACATTCAGTACTTC. This encodes CASSFDGNIQYF. The variable domain in full, completed from reference TRBV5-1 and TRBJ2-4, reads KAGVTQTPRYLIKTRGQQVTLSCSPISGHRSVSWYQQTPGQGLQFLFEYFSETQRNKGNFPGRFSGRQFSNSRSEMNVSTLELGDSALYLCASSFDGNIQYFGAGTRLSVL.

This clonotype has more than one count but fewer than ten. The DNA of the CDR3 is TGTGCCAGCAGTAGAGAGGGGAGCTCTGGAAACACCATATATTTT. It translates to CASSREGSSGNTIYF. J is TRBJ1-3 and V is TRBV12-3 or TRBV12-4; tentatively, D is TRBD1 (5 bases). The CDR3 has 15 residues. V lost 5 bases, J lost 0 bases, and 11 bases lay in between.

This clonotype has a handful of counts. This chain links TRBV6-5 with TRBJ1-5, with D uncertain. CDR3 length equals 13 residues. The V and J ends lost 2 bases and 4 bases respectively, with 6 bases between them. CDR1 and CDR2 from the germline V gene are MNHEY and SVGAGI. CDR3 in DNA: TGTGCCAGCAGTTACGATCCAAATCAGCCCCAGCATTTT. It is translated as CASSYDPNQPQHF.

This clonotype was counted a few times. The rearrangement joins TRBV3-1 to TRBJ2-1; 7 bases are shared with TRBD1. The CDR3 runs to 14 residues. In germline, CDR1 is LGHDT, CDR2 YNNKEL (reference sequence). With V trimmed by 4 bases and J by 7 bases, 7 bases remained unmatched. DNA for the CDR3: TGTGCCAGCAGCCCGGGGACAGTGGCGAATGAGCAGTTCTTC. It encodes CASSPGTVANEQFF.

J is TRBJ2-3 and V is TRBV11-2; 11 bases fit TRBD2. Germline assignment: CDR1 SGHAT and CDR2 FQNNGV. Trimming cost V 2 bases and J 6 bases; bases outside gene matches: 7. This CDR3 is built from 16 residues. CDR3 coding DNA: TGTGCCAGCAGCTTACTCACTAGCGGGGGTTCCGATACGCAGTATTTT. Its translation: CASSLLTSGGSDTQYF. Full variable domain (missing parts from reference TRBV11-2 and TRBJ2-3): EAGVAQSPRYKIIEKRQSVAFWCNPISGHATLYWYQQILGQGPKLLIQFQNNGVVDDSQLPKDRFSAERLKGVDSTLKIQPAKLEDSAVYLCASSLLTSGGSDTQYFGPGTRLTVL.

Ten or more counts support this clonotype. This sequence joins TRBV12-3 or TRBV12-4 and TRBJ1-4; no clear D gene. The CDR3 runs to 12 residues. V was trimmed by 4 bases and J by 7 bases, leaving 7 bases between them. The CDR3 DNA sequence: TGTGCCAGCAGTTGGGAGGGTGAAAAACTGTTTTTT. This gives the protein CASSWEGEKLFF.

This clonotype was seen a handful of times. V is TRBV7-2 and J is TRBJ2-4; 14 bases agree with TRBD2. Germline V gene data show CDR1 as SGHTA and CDR2 as FQGNSA. Germline trimming cut 4 bases from V and 6 bases from J; bases unmatched to any gene: 2. This CDR3 has 15 residues. CDR3 protein: CASSSGLAGGNIQYF. As DNA, the CDR3 is TGTGCCAGCAGCTCAGGACTAGCGGGGGGAAACATTCAGTACTTC.

This chain links TRBV5-1 with TRBJ1-2; D ambiguous. Germline V gene sequence: CDR1 SGHRS, CDR2 YFSETQ. This CDR3 comprises 13 residues. With 3 bases removed from V and 8 bases from J, the gap between germline ends came to 14 bases. CDR3 sequence: CASSYATTDGYTF. In nucleotides, the CDR3 is TGCGCCAGCAGCTACGCGACAACCGACGGCTACACCTTC.

J is TRBJ2-7 and V is TRBV21-1. TRBV21-1 is assigned pseudogene status. CDR3 length equals 16 residues. The DNA of the CDR3 is TGTGCCAGCAGCCTACGGAAAACAGTAAACTTCTACGAGCAGTACTTC. Its translation: CASSLRKTVNFYEQYF.

The sample holds one count of this clonotype. This sequence joins TRBV6-2 or TRBV6-3 and TRBJ2-6; TRBD1 agrees at 8 bases. The CDR3 is made up of 17 amino acids. V was pared by 6 bases and J by 4 bases, with 11 bases of the junction left unmatched. From germline, CDR1 is MNHEY and CDR2 SVGEGT. CDR3 bases: TGTGCCAGCAGGCACGGACAGGGCGGACTGGGGGCCAACGTCCTGACTTTC. This translates into CASRHGQGGLGANVLTF.

A few counts support this clonotype. The V call is TRBV20-1, the J call TRBJ2-7, with unresolved D. CDR3 length: 11 residues. Germline CDR1 and CDR2: DFQATT and SNEGSKA (reference sequence). The V end was cut by 6 bases, the J end by 3 bases, with 9 bases between. CDR3 sequence (DNA): TGCAGTGCCAACATCGTCTACGAGCAGTACTTC. This codes for CSANIVYEQYF.

The chain couples TRBV5-1 to TRBJ2-3, with 7 bases that match TRBD2. V was clipped by 0 bases and J by 0 bases; unmatched bases: 4. Germline CDR1 reads SGHRS; CDR2 reads YFSETQ. There are 16 residues in the CDR3. The CDR3 loop is CASSLGGRGSTDTQYF. The CDR3 DNA reads TGCGCCAGCAGCTTGGGCGGGCGGGGGAGCACAGATACGCAGTATTTT.

This chain connects TRBV19 to TRBJ2-2; D is possibly TRBD1 (6 bases). Trimming took 7 bases from V and 3 from J, leaving 12 bases between them. This CDR3 is built from 14 residues. The germline V gene encodes CDR1 LNHDA and CDR2 SQIVND (reference sequence). DNA for the CDR3: TGTGCCAGTATGCCAGGGGTTTACACCGGGGAGCTGTTTTTT. This codes for CASMPGVYTGELFF. Complete variable domain (other parts from reference TRBV19 and TRBJ2-2): DGGITQSPKYLFRKEGQNVTLSCEQNLNHDAMYWYRQDPGQGLRLIYYSQIVNDFQKGDIAEGYSVSREKKESFPLTVTSAQKNPTAFYLCASMPGVYTGELFFGEGSRLTVL.

The V and J genes are TRBV20-1 and TRBJ2-3, with D unresolved. This CDR3 has 10 residues. The germline gives CDR1 DFQATT, CDR2 SNEGSKA (reference sequence). Trimming took 7 bases from V and 3 from J, leaving 5 bases between them. CDR3 nucleotide sequence: TGCAGTGTGGGGACAGATACGCAGTATTTT. This translates into CSVGTDTQYF.

The gene calls are TRBV7-9 and TRBJ2-4; unclear D gene. This CDR3 spans 16 amino acids. Trimming removed 7 bases at V and 0 bases at J, with 16 bases between. Germline-derived CDR1 and CDR2 are SEHNR and FQNEAQ (reference sequence). The CDR3 is CASTQVGAGAKNIQYF. CDR3 coding DNA: TGTGCCAGCACCCAAGTCGGCGCCGGAGCCAAAAACATTCAGTACTTC. Variable domain in full (rest from reference TRBV7-9 and TRBJ2-4): DTGVSQNPRHKITKRGQNVTFRCDPISEHNRLYWYRQTLGQGPEFLTYFQNEAQLEKSRLLSDRFSAERPKGSFSTLEIQRTEQGDSAMYLCASTQVGAGAKNIQYFGAGTRLSVL.

The sample holds many counts of this clonotype. This rearrangement joins TRBV14 to TRBJ1-1; no reliable D call. This CDR3 region has 16 residues. Germline CDR1 is SGHDN and CDR2 is FVKESK. The V end lost 0 bases, the J end lost 6 bases, and 17 bases lay between the germline ends. The CDR3 nucleotides are TGTGCCAGCAGCCAAGATACGATCGGTATTTACGCTGAAGCTTTCTTT. It yields the protein CASSQDTIGIYAEAFF.